This T cell receptor beta chain stems from a study of PD-L1 blockade in urothelial cancer. The V gene's germline CDR1 is SGHRS and CDR2 YFSETQ. The CDR3 is 15 residues long. V lost 2 bases, J lost 2 bases, and 10 bases lay in between. TCRdb's copy holds only in-frame clones and misses some; the assay was immunoSEQ multiplex PCR. The repertoire holds some 45,000 clones, with 80% as singletons. Regarding time point: pretreatment peripheral blood. The sequence was collected from a man between 60 and 75 years old with urothelial cancer. This chain joins TRBV5-1 and TRBJ2-2; D perhaps matches TRBD1 (6 bases). Source: PBMCs, taken around atezolizumab (anti-PD-L1) treatment. This CDR3 is CASSFRTANTGELFF. DNA for the CDR3: TGCGCCAGCAGCTTCCGGACAGCCAACACCGGGGAGCTGTTTTTT.